Below, one T cell receptor (beta chain) is given with its context. Trimming took 2 bases from V and 0 from J, leaving 10 bases between them. This CDR3 contains 15 residues. The germline V gene encodes CDR1 MNHNS and CDR2 SASEGT. The time point was: healthy volunteer bleed at 2 weeks. Sequencing started from total RNA isolated from unfractionated whole blood. TCRdb fed the RACE reads into MiXCR, producing one record per CDR3 protein. This sample yields about 50,000 distinct CDR3 sequences, of which 4.3% are seen a single time; about 1.5% belongs to the top ten. This sample is part of a study of human T cells and chemical hapten exposure.

The chain recombines TRBV6-1 with TRBJ1-1; the D is unclear. The TCR sequence derives from a female donor in good health. Some clones in this sample may be carry-over from other donors' samples. The sequenced material came from whole blood. The chain's CDR3 is CASSEYYSLNTEAFF. CDR3 nucleotides: TGTGCCAGCAGTGAATATTATTCCCTGAACACTGAAGCTTTCTTT.